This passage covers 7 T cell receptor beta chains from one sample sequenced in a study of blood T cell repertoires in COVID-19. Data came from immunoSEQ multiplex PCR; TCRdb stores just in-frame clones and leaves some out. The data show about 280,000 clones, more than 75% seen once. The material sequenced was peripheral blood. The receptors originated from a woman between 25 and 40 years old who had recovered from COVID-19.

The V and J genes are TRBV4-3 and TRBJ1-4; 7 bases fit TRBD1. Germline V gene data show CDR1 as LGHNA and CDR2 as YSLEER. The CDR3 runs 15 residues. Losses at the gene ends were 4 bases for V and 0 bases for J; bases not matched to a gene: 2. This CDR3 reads CASSLDRATNEKLFF. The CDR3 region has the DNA TGCGCCAGCAGCCTCGACAGGGCAACTAATGAAAAACTGTTTTTT.

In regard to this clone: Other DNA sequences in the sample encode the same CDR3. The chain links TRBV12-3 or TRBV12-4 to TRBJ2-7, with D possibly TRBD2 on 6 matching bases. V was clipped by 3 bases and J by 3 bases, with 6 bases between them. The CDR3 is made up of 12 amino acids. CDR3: CASSFGSYEQYF. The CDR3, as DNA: TGTGCCAGCAGTTTCGGGAGCTACGAGCAGTACTTC.

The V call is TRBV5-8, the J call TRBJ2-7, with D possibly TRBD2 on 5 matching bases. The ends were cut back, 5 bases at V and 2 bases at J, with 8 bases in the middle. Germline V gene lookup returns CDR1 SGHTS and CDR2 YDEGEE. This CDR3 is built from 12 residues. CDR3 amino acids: CASSGRPYEQYF. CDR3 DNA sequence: TGTGCCAGCAGTGGGAGACCCTACGAGCAGTACTTC.

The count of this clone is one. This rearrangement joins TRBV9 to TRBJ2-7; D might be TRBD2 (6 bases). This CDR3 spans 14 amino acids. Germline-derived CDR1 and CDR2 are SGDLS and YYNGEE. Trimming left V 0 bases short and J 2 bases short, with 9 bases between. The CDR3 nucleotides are TGTGCCAGCAGCGTAGCGGGAGAAGCCTACGAGCAGTACTTC. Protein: CASSVAGEAYEQYF.

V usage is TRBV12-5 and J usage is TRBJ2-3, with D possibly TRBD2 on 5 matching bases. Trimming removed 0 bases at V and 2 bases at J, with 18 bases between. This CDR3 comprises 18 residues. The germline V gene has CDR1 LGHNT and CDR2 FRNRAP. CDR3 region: CASGLVGFGRGSTDTQYF. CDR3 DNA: TGTGCTAGTGGTTTGGTAGGCTTCGGTCGGGGATCCACAGATACGCAGTATTTT.

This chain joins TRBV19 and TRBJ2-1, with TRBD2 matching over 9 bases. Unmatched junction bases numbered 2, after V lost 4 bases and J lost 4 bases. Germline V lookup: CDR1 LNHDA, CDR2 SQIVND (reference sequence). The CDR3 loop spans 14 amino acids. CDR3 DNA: TGTGCCAGTAGTACCACTAGCGGGTACAATGAGCAGTTCTTC. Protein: CASSTTSGYNEQFF.

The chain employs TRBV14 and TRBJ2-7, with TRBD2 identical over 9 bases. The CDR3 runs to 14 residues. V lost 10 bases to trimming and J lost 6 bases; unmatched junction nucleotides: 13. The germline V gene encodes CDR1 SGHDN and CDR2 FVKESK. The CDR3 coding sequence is TGTGCCACCCGAAGGGCGGGAGGGCCATTCGAGCAGTACTTC. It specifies CATRRAGGPFEQYF.